Each of the 12 T cell receptor beta chains below was sequenced from the same sample in a study of T cell responses to AZD1222 COVID-19 vaccine. Assay used: immunoSEQ multiplex PCR; TCRdb lists only in-frame clones, some missing. The table includes fewer than 110,000 clones, 70% to 90% detected once. The sequenced sample was peripheral blood, obtained 28 days after the second AZD1222 dose. These receptor sequences come from an adult who received the AZD1222 COVID-19 vaccine.

The V call is TRBV6-5, the J call TRBJ1-6; tentative D call: TRBD1 (5 bases). Trimming pared 7 bases from V and 6 bases from J, leaving 13 bases between. The CDR3 totals 14 residues. Germline-derived CDR1 and CDR2 are MNHEY and SVGAGI. The CDR3 DNA is TGTGCCAGCACCACGGGAGGGGTTAATTCACCCCTCCACTTT. It specifies CASTTGGVNSPLHF.

The chain has TRBV6-1 and TRBJ1-1; D uncertain. This CDR3 has 14 amino acids. V was trimmed by 1 base and J by 7 bases, leaving 13 bases between them. In germline, CDR1 is MNHNS, CDR2 SASEGT. The CDR3 region is CASSEVGGQLEAFF. The CDR3 DNA sequence: TGTGCCAGCAGTGAAGTGGGTGGGCAGCTTGAAGCTTTCTTT.

This clone is a singleton in its sample. This chain links TRBV2 with TRBJ2-2; D gene unclear. Germline V CDR1 and CDR2: SNHLY, FYNNEI. The CDR3 consists of 15 residues. V was clipped by 4 bases and J by 5 bases, with 14 bases between them. The CDR3 loop is CASSVRPARTGELFF. The CDR3 coding sequence is TGTGCCAGCAGTGTAAGGCCCGCCCGAACCGGGGAGCTGTTTTTT.

The chain links TRBV3-1 (or the pseudogene TRBV3-2) to TRBJ1-1; no reliable D call. Trimming shortened V by 2 bases and J by 3 bases, and 4 bases separated the two germline ends. The CDR3 totals 12 residues. From germline, CDR1 is LGHDT and CDR2 YNNKEL (reference sequence). CDR3 amino acids: CASSQFYTEAFF. CDR3 bases: TGTGCCAGCAGCCAATTTTACACTGAAGCTTTCTTT.

V usage is TRBV3-1 (or the pseudogene TRBV3-2) and J usage is TRBJ2-5, with TRBD1 identical over 7 bases. The CDR3 consists of 14 residues. Losses at the gene ends were 2 bases for V and 5 bases for J; bases not matched to a gene: 5. Germline V gene data show CDR1 as LGHDT and CDR2 as YNNKEL (reference sequence). The CDR3 DNA sequence: TGTGCCAGCAGCCAACTAGGGACAGAGGAGACCCAGTACTTC. It specifies CASSQLGTEETQYF.

The rearrangement uses TRBV12-5 and TRBJ2-2; 9 bases align to TRBD1. The germline V gene encodes CDR1 LGHNT and CDR2 FRNRAP. The CDR3 length is 15 residues. V trimming: 6 bases; J trimming: 4 bases; junction bases outside the gene matches: 6. The CDR3 is CASGTGTGITGELFF. In DNA form, the CDR3 reads TGTGCTAGTGGGACCGGGACAGGGATCACCGGGGAGCTGTTTTTT.

The V and J genes are TRBV2 and TRBJ2-5; D remains ambiguous. The CDR3 loop spans 11 amino acids. CDR1 is SNHLY, CDR2 FYNNEI, per germline. Trimming cost V 4 bases and J 5 bases, with 5 bases left between them. The DNA for the CDR3 is TGTGCCAGCAGTGTTTCGGAGACCCAGTACTTC. Protein product: CASSVSETQYF.

The chain links TRBV18 to TRBJ2-7; TRBD1 matches 9 bases. Trimming took 0 bases from V and 0 from J; bases not matched to a gene: 6. CDR3 length: 17 residues. CDR1 and CDR2 (germline): KGHSH, LQKENI. The CDR3 here is CASSPPEGTGSSYEQYF. Written as DNA, the CDR3 is TGTGCCAGCTCACCACCGGAGGGGACAGGGAGCTCCTACGAGCAGTACTTC. Looking up the rest from reference TRBV18 and TRBJ2-7 gives the full variable domain: NAGVMQNPRHLVRRRGQEARLRCSPMKGHSHVYWYRQLPEEGLKFMVYLQKENIIDESGMPKERFSAEFPKEGPSILRIQQVVRGDSAAYFCASSPPEGTGSSYEQYFGPGTRLTVT.

This sequence joins TRBV5-1 and TRBJ2-2, with TRBD1 identical over 7 bases. Germline CDR1 and CDR2: SGHRS and YFSETQ. Trimming at V came to 4 bases and at J to 0 bases, leaving 3 bases not matched to a gene. The CDR3 consists of 15 residues. The CDR3 loop is CASSPGTANTGELFF. CDR3 DNA sequence: TGCGCCAGCAGCCCCGGGACAGCGAACACCGGGGAGCTGTTTTTT.

The genes are TRBV18 and TRBJ1-5; 7 bases are shared with TRBD1. The CDR3 extends over 16 amino acids. V shed 2 bases, J shed 3 bases, and the junction held 7 bases outside the gene matches. Germline CDR1 reads KGHSH; CDR2 reads LQKENI. CDR3 amino acids: CASSPISGQTNQPQHF. DNA for the CDR3: TGTGCCAGCTCACCAATCTCGGGACAGACCAATCAGCCCCAGCATTTT.

This chain uses TRBV21-1 with TRBJ1-4; the D segment call TRBD1 is taken from the table without a DNA check. TRBV21-1 is a pseudogene segment. This CDR3 has 15 amino acids. Here the CDR3 reads CASSTRTGGTPKLFF. DNA of the CDR3: TGTGCCAGCAGCACACGGACAGGGGGCACTCCAAAACTGTTTTTT.

V and J are TRBV12-5 and TRBJ2-2; 11 bases map to TRBD2. J gave up 0 bases and V 6 bases, and 3 bases lay outside the gene matches. CDR1 is LGHNT, CDR2 FRNRAP, per germline. The CDR3 runs 16 residues. Written as DNA, the CDR3 is TGTGCTAGTGGCTCTAGCGGGGGGCCGAACACCGGGGAGCTGTTTTTT. This encodes CASGSSGGPNTGELFF.